This T cell receptor (beta chain) was captured by sequencing in a study of CD8 T cells in ankylosing spondylitis. Quantitative 5'-RACE with molecular barcodes produced the TCR beta libraries. TCRdb processed the 5' RACE reads anew with MiXCR; each CDR3 protein has one entry. Among 650,000 to 800,000 distinct CDR3 sequences, 15% to 20% were seen once, and the ten largest hold around a fifth. Study-level results: Characteristic, it appeared, of ankylosing spondylitis blood was a TCR beta motif of roughly eight highly homologous variants. Previous work reported some of these motif variants in the synovial fluid and blood of reactive arthritis.

The sample holds many counts of this clonotype. What it binds is unknown. The CDR3 is 12 residues long. Germline V gene sequence: CDR1 SQVTM, CDR2 ANQGSEA. V lost 7 bases to trimming and J lost 6 bases, with 13 bases between them. This clonotype was obtained from a male donor with ankylosing spondylitis. Material for sequencing was blood, either unsorted or a sorted T cell fraction (not recorded which). The gene calls are TRBV29-1 and TRBJ2-1, with D tentatively TRBD1 (6 bases). CDR3 sequence (DNA): TGCAGCGCTTTGACAGGCCCCAATGAGCAGTTCTTC. Residues: CSALTGPNEQFF.